This T cell receptor (beta chain) was sequenced for a study of blood T cell repertoires in COVID-19 (dated by TCRdb to 2018 to 2021). Background for the entire study: Samples covering the acute and convalescent phases of COVID-19 were provided by collaborators in the United States, Italy and Spain. The prospective study material was composed of cDNA or gDNA derived from T cells, B-cell-depleted T cells, or PBMCs. The dataset comprised deeply sampled blood TCRbeta repertoires from subjects exposed to, actively infected with, or recovered from COVID-19. The repertoires were made available in a free public database intended to serve as a resource for research on the immune response to SARS-CoV-2. Samples were obtained from the ongoing ImmuneRACE study (first 160 participants) and from 1,000 to 1,500 subjects provided by 6 global collaborators. Nearly every sample came with metadata listing a de-identified subject ID, COVID-19 status, age in years and sex. HLA class I and class II types, where available, came from metadata supplied by the sample provider rather than from assay-based typing.

Note on this clone: Its recognized antigen is unknown. Base qualities are missing; no much larger clone stands one base away.

TCRbeta CDR3 regions were amplified from genomic DNA using the immunoSEQ Assay, a bias-controlled multiplex PCR. The authors processed their data as follows. Within the assay, amplification of reference gene primers was used to estimate how many nucleated cells each sample contained. To quantify the absolute abundance of each unique TCRbeta CDR3 rearrangement, sequence reads were collapsed and filtered. For each sample, productive Simpson clonality was calculated by taking the square root of Simpson's diversity index across productive rearrangements. TCRdb limited this immuneACCESS table to in-frame rearrangements with V and J called. A share of clones is missing; checked studies link under half to unresolved V genes, and the rest is unexplained. V and J calls and clone size are as listed in that table; D and trimming were resolved from the DNA. The sample table contains some 200,000 clones; only one count was recorded for approximately 90% of them. Roughly 0.56% of the sample rests with the top ten.

The CDR3 spans 17 residues, from the cysteine through the phenylalanine. This entry keeps only the CDR3 DNA: 51 bases, framed from base 1. According to the germline V gene, CDR1 reads SGDLS and CDR2 reads YYNGEE. Trimmed from V: 4 bases; trimmed from J: 2 bases; junction bases lacking a gene match: 11. Study-level results and caveats: Clinical and demographic metadata were provided uncurated, with the amount varying by source and participant.

Each collaborating institution followed its own protocols to collect whole blood in K2EDTA tubes. For TCRbeta analysis, collaborator samples were shipped as frozen whole blood, as isolated PBMCs, or as DNA extracted from either sample type. The sample comprised peripheral blood. The rearranged chain carries TRBV9 and TRBJ1-5; 8 of the junction bases match TRBD1. The receptor was derived from a man between 45 and 60 years old with acute or convalescent COVID-19. The sequence in DNA is TGTGCCAGCAGCTTTCCGAACAGGGGGGTGGGCAATCAGCCCCAGCATTTT. This gives the protein CASSFPNRGVGNQPQHF.